This T cell receptor beta chain was sequenced for a study of T cell responses to AZD1222 COVID-19 vaccine. Findings and caveats of the study: Vaccine-associated CD4 TCRs spanned spike, dominant at 160-218 and 743-854. The sample set comprised mostly white British donors with more females, and clonal diversity was possibly underestimated. Within unmutated variant regions lay the reported targets of nearly half of spike-specific TCRs.

Profiled with immunoSEQ multiplex PCR; TCRdb holds only in-frame clones, not every one. This sample has roughly 180,000 clones, with 90% found just once. With regard to this clone: What it recognizes is unknown.

With 8 bases removed from V and 3 bases from J, the gap between germline ends came to 10 bases. In germline, CDR1 is LNHDA, CDR2 SQIVND (reference sequence). CDR3 length: 12 residues. The rearrangement uses TRBV19 and TRBJ1-1, with D possibly matching TRBD1 (6 bases). Specimen: peripheral blood, collected on day 0 of AZD1222 vaccination. This sequence originates from an adult in good health. The CDR3 is CASSDSYTEAFF. CDR3 DNA: TGTGCCAGTTCGGACAGTTACACTGAAGCTTTCTTT. The whole variable domain, filled in from reference TRBV19 and TRBJ1-1, reads DGGITQSPKYLFRKEGQNVTLSCEQNLNHDAMYWYRQDPGQGLRLIYYSQIVNDFQKGDIAEGYSVSREKKESFPLTVTSAQKNPTAFYLCASSDSYTEAFFGQGTRLTVV.